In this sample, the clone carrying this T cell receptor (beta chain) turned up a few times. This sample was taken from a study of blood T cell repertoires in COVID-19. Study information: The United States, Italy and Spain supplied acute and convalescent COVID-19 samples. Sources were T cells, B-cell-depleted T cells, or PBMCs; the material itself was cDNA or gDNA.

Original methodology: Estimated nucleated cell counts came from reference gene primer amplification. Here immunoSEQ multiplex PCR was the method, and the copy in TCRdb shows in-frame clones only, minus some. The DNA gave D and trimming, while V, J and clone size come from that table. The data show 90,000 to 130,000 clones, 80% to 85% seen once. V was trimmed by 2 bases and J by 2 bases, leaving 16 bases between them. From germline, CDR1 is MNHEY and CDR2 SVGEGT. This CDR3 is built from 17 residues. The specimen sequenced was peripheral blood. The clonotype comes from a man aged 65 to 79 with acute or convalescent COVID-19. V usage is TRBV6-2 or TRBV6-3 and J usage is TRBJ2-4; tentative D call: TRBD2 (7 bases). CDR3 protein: CASSYQIQGGTKNIQYF. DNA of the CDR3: TGTGCCAGCAGTTACCAAATACAGGGAGGGACCAAAAACATTCAGTACTTC.